This T cell receptor (beta chain) was sequenced in a study of CD4 T cells in relation to SARS-CoV-2 and coronaviruses (dated by TCRdb to the early 2020s). As for the study more broadly: The ViraFEST assay cultured PBMCs with antigen for nine to ten days, then sequenced TCR beta CDR3s to find antigen-specific clonal expansions. An HIV-1 Nef peptide pool or a culture without peptide was used as the negative reference condition. Patient-derived lymphoblastoid cell lines were used to map the HLA restriction of shared crossreactive spike epitopes. Memory CD4+ T cell crossreactivity between SARS-CoV-2 and common cold coronavirus spike proteins was assessed at the TCR clonotype level in the study. The Adaptive Biotechnologies TCR-sequencing kit was used to sequence samples from three pre-COVID donors and the naive versus memory experiments, whereas other data were Illumina-based. Expansion assays from other donors in the study were sequenced with a different, Illumina-based TCR-beta assay.

The germline V gene (reference sequence) sets CDR1 to LNHNV and CDR2 to YYDKDF. The CDR3 sequence holds 17 residues, the cysteine and phenylalanine included. The only DNA kept is the CDR3, 51 bases in frame from the first base. Clipping removes 2 bases from V and 4 bases from J, with 10 as the unmatched junction base count. The paper's findings and limits, for the study overall: Pre-pandemic and post-infection samples were not both contributed by any donor, so tracing of the source of pre-existing responses was limited. Compared with monoreactive clones, crossreactive clones had significantly weaker SARS-CoV-2-driven expansion, a result consistent with antigenic imprinting. Small numbers of patients and of tested TCRs limited the study. Since the crossreactivity analysis centred on spike protein, crossreactivity against other viral proteins was not assessed. Memory CD4+ clonotypes crossrecognizing SARS-CoV-2 and at least one common cold coronavirus spike were found in 50% to 80% of donors.

CD4+ T cells from unexposed donors were collected before the COVID-19 pandemic (2011-2018). After around 11 days of culture, CD4+ T cells were isolated with the EasySep CD4+ T cell isolation kit. Unexposed donor CD4+ T cells were tested for reactivity to SARS-CoV-2 S and N and four common cold coronavirus spike pools, as cell number allowed. Each well held two million PBMCs cultured in IMDM containing approximately 5.4% human AB serum and approximately 9.3 IU/ml IL-2. Half of the culture medium was replaced with fresh IL-2-containing medium on days 3 and 7. In general, triplicate replicate wells were used for every peptide culture condition. The leukapheresis product used for the unexposed donors was purchased from a commercial source. PBMCs were isolated from leukapheresis product or whole blood by Ficoll-Paque PLUS gradient centrifugation. PBMCs were either cryopreserved at -140 degrees C or used fresh in the expansion assay. The QIAamp Micro DNA Kit was used to extract genomic DNA from the CD4+ T cells.

Notes on this clone: Its specific antigen is unknown. No much larger clonotype is one base removed from it; base qualities were not supplied.

Receptors were amplified or captured by the immunoSEQ multiplex PCR assay. The authors' pipeline ran thus. During preprocessing, nonproductive sequences were removed, as were CDR3s that did not start with C, did not end with F or W, or were shorter than 7 amino acids. Antigen-specific clonotypes were called with the MANAFEST web app on the basis of expansion relative to the reference and to other culture wells. A clone was considered positive if the clone showed significant expansion compared with the reference culture in 2 of 3 replicate wells at an FDR below 0.05. To be called positive, a clone also had to show significant expansion compared with every other tandem well and an odds ratio greater than 5. Pairwise Levenshtein distance, computed with the stringdist R package after three terminal residues were trimmed from each end, was used as the measure of CDR3 homology. Held by TCRdb, this immuneACCESS table contains in-frame sequences only and omits some clones. Under half of the omission traces to an unresolved V gene where checked; the cause of the rest is unknown. V, J and clone size were drawn from that table, and D and trimming were deduced from the DNA. Across this sample there are 15,000 to 19,000 clones, with 76% seen only once. Clones ranked in the top ten supply more than 25% of the sample.

Sequences were obtained from CD4+ T cells from PBMCs, cultured in vitro. The receptor's source is a human donor in good health. The chain couples TRBV15 to TRBJ2-7, with TRBD2 matching 11 junction bases. CDR3 protein: CATSRITGTSGPYEQYF. DNA sequence: TGTGCCACCAGCAGAATTACCGGGACTAGCGGACCGTACGAGCAGTACTTC.